The T cell receptor beta chain under discussion was sequenced for a study of T cells expressing NK-cell markers. About the study: Beta-chain profiling covered CD3+CD56+NKG2C+, CD3+CD56+NKG2C- and CD3+CD56-NKG2C+ sorted subsets. Seven of the eight sequenced donors were classified as HCMV-seropositive, and one was classified as seronegative.

Study-level findings and limits: In a few donors, dominant clonotypes made up roughly 28.3-65% of CD3+CD56-NKG2C+ cells.

A note on this clonotype: Its target is unknown.

CDR1 and CDR2 (germline): LGHDT, YNNKEL (reference sequence). CDR3 size: 15 residues. TCR beta cDNA was made by 5'RACE template switching with UMIs. No DNA is given; TCRdb re-called the 5' RACE reads and lists each CDR3 protein once. Its table lists some 460,000 distinct CDR3 sequences. Sample: blood T cells: a sorted CD56 or NKG2C T cell subset, CD4+ or CD8+ T cells, or bulk PBMC T cells (not recorded which). This TCR derives from a woman in her fifties or sixties in good health. V gene TRBV3-1 combines with J gene TRBJ1-4; TCRdb selects TRBD1, and the lack of DNA leaves this call unchecked. CDR3 in amino acids: CASSTQGSANEKLFF.